A selection of T cell receptor beta chains follows, all from one sample in a study of T cell repertoires in cytomegalovirus infection. TCRdb redid the calling of the reads with MiXCR, one entry per CDR3 protein. The sample carries about 500,000 distinct CDR3 sequences, around 30% recorded once. Their antigens remain unidentified. The sample in question was cultured PBMCs, obtained from culture after CMV antigen stimulation. These receptors were taken from a human donor in good health (CMV status not recorded). Some clones in this sample may be carry-over from other donors' samples. The CDR3 runs from the conserved cysteine through the conserved F or W. The order of the fields is V gene, D gene, J gene, clone size, CDR3 protein, CDR3 DNA. D genes are given only for firm matches. The size entry is marked missing in some rows and otherwise reads once, few, many or a size class.

>TRBV19|TRBD2|TRBJ2-1|NA
CASSILLGLAGGAGNEQFF
TGTGCCAGTAGTATACTCCTCGGACTAGCGGGAGGCGCGGGGAATGAGCAGTTCTTC
>TRBV28|NA|TRBJ2-7|NA
CASSLETSRGPWIYEQYF
TGTGCCAGCAGTTTAGAGACTAGCAGGGGACCCTGGATCTACGAGCAGTACTTC
>TRBV7-2|NA|TRBJ1-1|many
CASSPGPLNTEAFF
TGTGCCAGCAGCCCAGGACCTCTTAACACTGAAGCTTTCTTT
>TRBV7-2|TRBD2|TRBJ2-7|many
CASSLGLAGLAGEQYF
TGTGCCAGCAGCCTCGGACTAGCGGGATTGGCCGGGGAGCAGTACTTC
>TRBV10-3|NA|TRBJ1-1|NA
CAIRPGEPNTEAFF
TGTGCCATCAGGCCGGGCGAGCCGAACACTGAAGCTTTCTTT
>TRBV6-2/TRBV6-3|NA|TRBJ2-1|NA
CASSWTLANEQFF
TGTGCCAGCAGTTGGACCCTTGCCAATGAGCAGTTCTTC
>TRBV6-1|NA|TRBJ2-1|NA
CASSTTASSYNEQFF
TGTGCCAGCAGTACAACCGCTTCCTCCTACAATGAGCAGTTCTTC
>TRBV7-9|NA|TRBJ2-7|NA
CASSSSSGQIRYEQYF
TGTGCCAGCAGCTCCTCTTCCGGACAGATCCGCTACGAGCAGTACTTC
>TRBV5-4|TRBD2|TRBJ2-3|NA
CASSNPRTSGRRGDTDTQYF
TGTGCCAGCAGCAACCCCCGGACTAGCGGAAGAAGAGGTGACACAGATACGCAGTATTTT
>TRBV18|TRBD1|TRBJ2-5|few
CASSPGQYQETQYF
TGTGCCAGCTCACCGGGACAGTACCAAGAGACCCAGTACTTC
>TRBV4-3|NA|TRBJ2-2|NA
CASSQDRRLFF
TGCGCCAGCAGCCAAGACCGTCGGCTGTTTTTT
>TRBV19|NA|TRBJ1-1|few
CASSILGRAIPEAFF
TGTGCCAGTAGTATCCTCGGCAGGGCAATACCTGAAGCTTTCTTT
>TRBV18|NA|TRBJ2-2|NA
CASSLTPNTGELFF
TGTGCCAGCTCACTGACACCGAACACCGGGGAGCTGTTTTTT
>TRBV12-3/TRBV12-4|NA|TRBJ2-1|NA
CASSLRGNDEQFF
TGTGCCAGCAGTTTAAGAGGGAACGATGAGCAGTTCTTC
>TRBV10-1|TRBD1|TRBJ1-6|NA
CASNLTGRGGSPLHF
TGCGCCAGCAACCTTACTGGCAGGGGGGGTTCACCCCTCCACTTT
>TRBV2|TRBD2|TRBJ2-2|NA
CASNFGRGRVHYPGELFF
TGTGCCAGCAATTTCGGGCGCGGGAGGGTCCATTACCCTGGGGAGCTGTTTTTT
>TRBV6-6|NA|TRBJ2-5|NA
CASSYSKGNQETQYF
TGTGCCAGCAGTTACTCGAAGGGGAACCAAGAGACCCAGTACTTC
>TRBV9|NA|TRBJ2-7|NA
CASSVEGFNEQYF
TGTGCCAGCAGCGTAGAGGGGTTCAACGAGCAGTACTTC
>TRBV6-2/TRBV6-3|NA|TRBJ1-2|NA
CASSYARIGGYTF
TGTGCCAGCAGTTACGCGAGAATCGGTGGCTACACCTTC
>TRBV20-1|TRBD2|TRBJ2-1|NA
CSARDRGGAYNEQFF
TGCAGTGCTAGAGATCGGGGAGGGGCCTACAATGAGCAGTTCTTC
>TRBV7-2|TRBD2|TRBJ2-1|many
CASSRSPGLPRPRNEQFF
TGTGCCAGCAGTCGTTCTCCGGGACTACCAAGGCCCAGGAATGAGCAGTTCTTC
>TRBV7-9|NA|TRBJ1-3|NA
CASSWGLEGNTIYF
TGTGCCAGCAGCTGGGGTCTTGAGGGAAACACCATATATTTT
>TRBV7-2|TRBD1|TRBJ2-1|many
CASSIRGNEQFF
TGTGCCAGCAGCATCAGGGGGAATGAGCAGTTCTTC
>TRBV24-1|NA|TRBJ2-3|NA
CATSELRGSSTDTQYF
TGTGCCACCAGTGAACTCAGGGGTTCCAGCACAGATACGCAGTATTTT
>TRBV29-1|NA|TRBJ2-1|NA
CSVGRALDDEQFF
TGCAGCGTGGGCCGGGCCCTAGACGATGAGCAGTTCTTC
>TRBV27|TRBD2|TRBJ2-3|once
CASTKSGEGPDTQYF
TGTGCCAGCACTAAAAGCGGGGAAGGCCCAGATACGCAGTATTTT
>TRBV7-2|TRBD2|TRBJ2-1|many
CASSLVNSGSNNEQFF
TGTGCCAGCAGCTTAGTTAATAGCGGGAGTAACAATGAGCAGTTCTTC
>TRBV7-6|TRBD1|TRBJ1-1|NA
CASSSKPIGGGGRTEAFF
TGTGCCAGCAGCTCCAAACCGATCGGAGGGGGCGGGCGGACTGAAGCTTTCTTT
>TRBV7-2|NA|TRBJ2-5|NA
CASSLSRTQYF
TGTGCCAGCAGCTTAAGCCGAACCCAGTACTTC
>TRBV7-3|TRBD2|TRBJ2-1|NA
CASSNRAGGRNEQFF
TGTGCCAGCAGCAACCGAGCGGGAGGGCGCAATGAGCAGTTCTTC
>TRBV10-3|NA|TRBJ2-3|NA
CAIAMEDTQYF
TGTGCCATCGCCATGGAGGATACGCAGTATTTT
>TRBV2|NA|TRBJ2-7|NA
CASSLRVNYEQYF
TGTGCCAGCAGTCTAAGGGTCAACTACGAGCAGTACTTC
>TRBV27|NA|TRBJ2-1|few
CASSPGQGARASGGNEQFF
TGTGCCAGCAGTCCCGGACAGGGGGCAAGGGCTAGCGGGGGGAATGAGCAGTTCTTC
>TRBV30|NA|TRBJ1-1|once
CAWRNRVNTEAFF
TGTGCCTGGAGGAACAGGGTGAACACTGAAGCTTTCTTT
>TRBV12-3/TRBV12-4|TRBD1|TRBJ2-3|once
CASSFSGTGFFTDTQYF
TGTGCCAGCAGTTTCTCCGGGACAGGGTTTTTCACAGATACGCAGTATTTT
>TRBV19|NA|TRBJ1-2|NA
CASSWGLNYGYTF
TGTGCCAGTAGTTGGGGGCTCAACTATGGCTACACCTTC
>TRBV12-3/TRBV12-4|NA|TRBJ1-1|few
CASSLLRTEAFF
TGTGCCAGCAGTTTGTTAAGAACTGAAGCTTTCTTT
>TRBV24-1|NA|TRBJ2-3|NA
CATTGTGADTQYF
TGTGCCACCACCGGGACGGGCGCAGATACGCAGTATTTT
>TRBV11-3|NA|TRBJ2-7|NA
CASSVWGTRGYEQYF
TGTGCCAGCAGTGTGTGGGGGACTCGCGGATACGAGCAGTACTTC
>TRBV6-1|TRBD1|TRBJ2-1|many
CASREDRGIRHNEQFF
TGTGCCAGCAGAGAGGACAGGGGGATAAGGCACAATGAGCAGTTCTTC
>TRBV19|NA|TRBJ2-3|NA
CASSIGAGWTDTQYF
TGTGCCAGTAGTATCGGGGCAGGGTGGACAGATACGCAGTATTTT
>TRBV5-6|TRBD2|TRBJ2-5|many
CASSLTRAGGRETQYF
TGTGCCAGCAGCTTGACCCGGGCGGGAGGGAGGGAGACCCAGTACTTC
>TRBV7-2|NA|TRBJ1-2|NA
CASSSMTLNYGYTF
TGTGCCAGCAGCTCTATGACACTCAACTATGGCTACACCTTC
>TRBV7-2|TRBD1|TRBJ1-6|many
CASSLVGTGESSPLHF
TGTGCCAGCAGCTTAGTAGGGACAGGGGAGTCTTCACCCCTCCACTTT
>TRBV19|NA|TRBJ2-3|few
CASSIGSSISTDTQYF
TGTGCCAGTAGTATCGGGTCAAGCATCAGCACAGATACGCAGTATTTT
>TRBV7-2|NA|TRBJ2-7|many
CASSLRRDDYEQYF
TGTGCCAGCAGCTTGAGGCGGGACGACTACGAGCAGTACTTC
>TRBV10-3|NA|TRBJ2-1|few
CATLSDKQYNEQFF
TGTGCCACCTTATCTGATAAACAGTACAATGAGCAGTTCTTC
>TRBV7-6|NA|TRBJ1-2|few
CASSSQYGHGYGYTF
TGTGCCAGCAGCAGTCAGTATGGACACGGCTATGGCTACACCTTC
>TRBV27|TRBD2|TRBJ2-5|NA
CASSFLGSGVQETQYF
TGTGCCAGCAGTTTCCTTGGTAGCGGGGTTCAAGAGACCCAGTACTTC
>TRBV7-4|TRBD1|TRBJ2-5|NA
CASSLVRQGQETQYF
TGTGCCAGCAGCTTAGTGAGACAGGGGCAAGAGACCCAGTACTTC
>TRBV19|NA|TRBJ2-3|few
CASSTQTDTQYF
TGTGCCAGTAGTACACAGACAGATACGCAGTATTTT
>TRBV6-2/TRBV6-3|TRBD2|TRBJ2-2|NA
CASKASGANTGELFF
TGTGCCAGCAAAGCTAGCGGCGCGAACACCGGGGAGCTGTTTTTT
>TRBV19|TRBD2|TRBJ2-7|NA
CASSIWTSGSHEQYF
TGTGCCAGTAGTATTTGGACTAGCGGGAGTCACGAGCAGTACTTC
>TRBV10-3|NA|TRBJ2-2|NA
CAINDANTGELFF
TGTGCCATCAATGACGCGAACACCGGGGAGCTGTTTTTT
>TRBV11-1|TRBD2|TRBJ2-1|many
CASSQLAGGNNEQFF
TGTGCCAGCAGCCAGCTAGCGGGAGGAAATAATGAGCAGTTCTTC